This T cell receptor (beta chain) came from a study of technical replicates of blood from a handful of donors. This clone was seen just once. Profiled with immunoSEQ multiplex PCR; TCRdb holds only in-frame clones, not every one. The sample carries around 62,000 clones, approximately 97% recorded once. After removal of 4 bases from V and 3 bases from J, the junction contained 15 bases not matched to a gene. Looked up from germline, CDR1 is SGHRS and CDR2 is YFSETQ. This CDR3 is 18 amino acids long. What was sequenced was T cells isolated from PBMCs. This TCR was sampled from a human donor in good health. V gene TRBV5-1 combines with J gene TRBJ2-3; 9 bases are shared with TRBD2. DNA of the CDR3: TGCGCCAGCAGCCGGACTAGCGCTCATCAAGCGGTGACAGATACGCAGTATTTT. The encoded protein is CASSRTSAHQAVTDTQYF.